This entry lists 8 T cell receptor beta chains sequenced from one sample in a study of blood T cell repertoires in COVID-19. Data came from immunoSEQ multiplex PCR; TCRdb stores just in-frame clones and leaves some out. The repertoire consists of around 100,000 clones, with about 89% occurring once and the leading ten covering about 15%. Sequencing was done on a sample of peripheral blood. All receptors derive from a man aged 50 to 59 with acute or convalescent COVID-19.

This sequence joins TRBV18 and TRBJ2-1, with 8 bases lining up with TRBD2. The CDR3 has 17 amino acids. Germline CDR1 and CDR2: KGHSH and LQKENI. V lost 2 bases, J lost 0 bases, and 6 bases stayed unmatched. CDR3 sequence reads: CASSPGLAESSYNEQFF. The CDR3 DNA follows: TGTGCCAGCTCACCAGGACTAGCCGAAAGCTCCTACAATGAGCAGTTCTTC.

This sequence joins TRBV6-1 and TRBJ1-2, with D perhaps TRBD1 (6 bases). Trimming took off 0 bases at V and 5 bases at J, with 10 bases between the two ends. CDR1 and CDR2 (germline): MNHNS, SASEGT. The CDR3 contains 14 residues. CDR3 sequence reads: CASSEARGNYGYTF. The DNA for the CDR3 is TGTGCCAGCAGTGAAGCGAGGGGGAATTATGGCTACACCTTC.

The chain combines TRBV11-3 with TRBJ2-7; D unclear. The germline V gene encodes CDR1 SGHNT and CDR2 YENEEA. V dropped 0 bases and J dropped 4 bases, with 4 bases sitting between them. The CDR3 covers 12 residues. In DNA, the CDR3 is TGTGCCAGCAGCTTAGACGGGTACGAGCAGTACTTC. Translation gives CASSLDGYEQYF.

The chain is built from TRBV18 and TRBJ2-1; D is possibly TRBD2 (8 bases). With 2 bases removed from V and 10 bases from J, the gap between germline ends came to 30 bases. The CDR3 covers 19 residues. Germline loops: CDR1 KGHSH, CDR2 LQKENI. CDR3 coding DNA: TGTGCCAGCTCACCAGCGAGACAGGGCGTAGCAAGCGGGAGTGGAGAGCAGTTCTTC. It codes for CASSPARQGVASGSGEQFF. Full variable domain (missing parts from reference TRBV18 and TRBJ2-1): NAGVMQNPRHLVRRRGQEARLRCSPMKGHSHVYWYRQLPEEGLKFMVYLQKENIIDESGMPKERFSAEFPKEGPSILRIQQVVRGDSAAYFCASSPARQGVASGSGEQFFGPGTRLTVL.

This chain connects TRBV4-1 to TRBJ2-1; TRBD2 matches at 12 bases. The V gene's germline CDR1 is MGHRA and CDR2 YSYEKL. The ends lost 1 base at V and 13 bases at J; junction bases unmatched: 2. This CDR3 comprises 13 residues. This CDR3 is CASSQGLAGAQFF. CDR3 coding DNA: TGCGCCAGCAGCCAAGGACTAGCGGGAGCTCAGTTCTTC.

This chain links TRBV6-1 with TRBJ2-7; 7 bases match TRBD1. The CDR3 runs to 14 residues. V was pared by 1 base and J by 3 bases, with 3 bases of the junction left unmatched. The germline CDR1 and CDR2 sequences are MNHNS and SASEGT. This CDR3 is CASSEGQGIYEQYF. The CDR3 nucleotides are TGTGCCAGCAGTGAAGGACAGGGTATCTACGAGCAGTACTTC.

The gene calls are TRBV20-1 and TRBJ2-5; D may be TRBD2 (5 bases). The CDR3 is 12 residues long. V gave up 3 bases and J gave up 5 bases, with 10 bases separating them. Germline V gene sequence: CDR1 DFQATT, CDR2 SNEGSKA (reference sequence). The CDR3 DNA sequence: TGCAGTGCTAGTCAACTAGGGGAGACCCAGTACTTC. Translation: CSASQLGETQYF.

The chain employs TRBV4-1 and TRBJ1-2; unclear D gene. The germline V and J ends were trimmed by 0 bases and 8 bases, with 7 bases remaining between them. The germline V gene encodes CDR1 MGHRA and CDR2 YSYEKL. CDR3 length equals 12 residues. Here the CDR3 reads CASSQERHGYTF. In DNA form, the CDR3 reads TGCGCCAGCAGCCAAGAAAGACACGGCTACACCTTC.